The 2 T cell receptor beta chains below were found in one sample sequenced in a study of tumor and adjacent non-tumor tissue in lung cancer. This sample's RNA came from whole unsorted tissue. Distant lung tissue was collected more than 3 cm away from the tumor edge. The library came from three nested PCR rounds adapted from ARM-PCR protocols. TCRdb fed the multiplex PCR reads into MiXCR, producing one record per CDR3 protein. The sample lists more than 45,000 distinct CDR3 sequences; roughly two thirds were seen once. Sequencing was carried out using distant non-tumor lung tissue. The receptors stem from a woman in her seventies with non-small cell lung cancer.

This clonotype was seen a handful of times. A junction end diverges from the germline sequence, so it may reflect a read error. This chain joins TRBV28 and TRBJ1-6, with D unresolved. Germline V gives CDR1 MDHEN, CDR2 SYDVKM. The CDR3 is 16 amino acids. DNA of the CDR3: TGTGGCAGCAGTACCCTGACAAGGAACTATAATTCACCCCTCCACTTT. Translated, it gives CGSSTLTRNYNSPLHF.

Notes on this clonotype: Being one base from a much bigger clone, this may be a read error. The chain joins TRBV5-1 to TRBJ2-6; perhaps TRBD1 as D (5 bases). This CDR3 comprises 15 residues. CDR1 is SGHRS and CDR2 is YFSETQ in the germline V gene. CDR3 amino acids: CVSTTGATGANVLTF. The CDR3 region has the DNA TGCGTCAGCACCACAGGTGCTACTGGGGCCAACGTCCTGACTTTC.